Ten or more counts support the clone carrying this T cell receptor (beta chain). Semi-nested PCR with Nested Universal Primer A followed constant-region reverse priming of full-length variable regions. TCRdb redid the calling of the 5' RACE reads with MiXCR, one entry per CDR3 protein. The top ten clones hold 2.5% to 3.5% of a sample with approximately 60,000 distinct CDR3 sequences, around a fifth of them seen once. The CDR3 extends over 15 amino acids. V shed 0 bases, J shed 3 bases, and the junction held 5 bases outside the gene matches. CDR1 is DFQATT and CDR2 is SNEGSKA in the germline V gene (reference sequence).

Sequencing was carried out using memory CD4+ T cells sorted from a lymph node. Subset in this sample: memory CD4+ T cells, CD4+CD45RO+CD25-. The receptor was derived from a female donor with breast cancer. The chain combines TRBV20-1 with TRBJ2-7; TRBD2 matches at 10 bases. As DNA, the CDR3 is TGCAGTGCTAGAGATGTCCTAGCGGGAGACTACGAGCAGTACTTC. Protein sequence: CSARDVLAGDYEQYF.